In its sample, the clone carrying this T cell receptor beta chain was seen many times. Its antigen remains unidentified. TCRdb re-called clones via MiXCR from the PCR reads. The sample includes tens of thousands of clones, around 12% seen only once; the top ten take roughly 8.2%. The sample comes from a study of metastatic and nonmetastatic thyroid tumors. Study results and limitations: It was reported that TCR beta diversity was significantly higher in malignant thyroid tumors than benign nodules, in blood and tumor.

Among the patients, none had received any treatment before thyroid surgery. The sample consisted of tumor tissue. The TCR was taken from a female donor with papillary thyroid cancer or a benign thyroid nodule (not recorded which). Some clones in this sample may be carry-over from other donors' samples.

CDR3 sequence reads: CASSRTSGSSYEQYF. The CDR3 coding sequence is TGTGCCAGCAGCCGGACTAGCGGTTCCTCCTACGAGCAGTACTTC. The rearrangement links TRBV7-9 to TRBJ2-7; 10 bases are a match to TRBD2. V shed 5 bases, J shed 0 bases, and the junction held 4 bases outside the gene matches. There are 15 residues in the CDR3. Germline V gives CDR1 SEHNR, CDR2 FQNEAQ (reference sequence).